These 29 T cell receptor beta chains originate from one sample sequenced in a study of cytomegalovirus exposure and HLA in healthy donors. Data came from immunoSEQ multiplex PCR; TCRdb stores just in-frame clones and leaves some out. The sample yields some 150,000 clones, more than 70% seen once. Sequencing used PBMCs. The receptors were sampled from a human donor in good health.

CDR3 sequence reads: CASSMGQGSSYEQYF. The CDR3 DNA follows: TGTGCCAGCAGTATGGGACAGGGGAGCTCCTACGAGCAGTACTTC. V gene TRBV27 combines with J gene TRBJ2-7; 10 bases align to TRBD1. With V trimmed by 5 bases and J by 0 bases, 4 bases remained unmatched. This CDR3 spans 15 amino acids. CDR1 is MNHEY, CDR2 SMNVEV, per germline (reference sequence).

The chain uses TRBV4-3 and TRBJ2-1, with D unresolved. From germline, CDR1 is LGHNA and CDR2 YSLEER. The V gene lost 1 base and the J gene lost 5 bases, with 15 bases spanning the gap. The CDR3 consists of 16 residues. This CDR3 is CASSQAFTLRDNEQFF. DNA for the CDR3: TGCGCCAGCAGCCAAGCGTTCACTCTGAGAGACAATGAGCAGTTCTTC.

V usage is TRBV6-6 and J usage is TRBJ2-7; 7 bases fit TRBD1. Germline CDR1 MNHNY, CDR2 SVGAGI (reference sequence). This CDR3 has 13 residues. V gave up 5 bases and J gave up 1 base; unmatched junction bases: 2. The CDR3 coding sequence is TGTGCCAGCAGTAAGGGGGCGTCCTACGAGCAGTACTTC. Translation: CASSKGASYEQYF.

The rearrangement links TRBV30 to TRBJ2-1, with D perhaps TRBD2 (6 bases). The CDR3 covers 11 residues. Germline V CDR1 and CDR2: GTSNPN, SVGIG (reference sequence). V dropped 1 base and J dropped 14 bases, with 12 bases sitting between them. The CDR3 DNA reads as TGTGCCTGGAGTGCGGGAGTAAGGGAGTTCTTC. It yields the protein CAWSAGVREFF.

The chain is built from TRBV5-1 and TRBJ1-2; D possibly corresponds to TRBD1 (5 bases). The CDR3 is 12 residues long. V lost 5 bases, J lost 7 bases, and 12 bases lay in between. Germline V gives CDR1 SGHRS, CDR2 YFSETQ. The DNA of the CDR3 is TGCGCCAGCAGTCTTGGGGCTTCTGGCTACACCTTC. Protein: CASSLGASGYTF.

J is TRBJ2-2 and V is TRBV5-1, with D possibly matching TRBD1 (5 bases). V gave up 1 base and J gave up 1 base, with 8 bases separating them. CDR1 and CDR2 from the germline V gene are SGHRS and YFSETQ. The CDR3 has 15 amino acids. As DNA, the CDR3 is TGCGCCAGCAGCTTGCCAACAGGGAACACCGGGGAGCTGTTTTTT. As protein: CASSLPTGNTGELFF.

This chain uses TRBV30 with TRBJ1-4; D is perhaps TRBD1 (5 bases). This CDR3 spans 11 amino acids. The V gene's germline CDR1 is GTSNPN and CDR2 SVGIG (reference sequence). CDR3 region: CLGGANEKLFF. For the CDR3, the DNA is TGTTTGGGGGGTGCTAATGAAAAACTGTTTTTT.

The chain couples TRBV6-5 to TRBJ1-4; D is possibly TRBD1 (5 bases). Looked up from germline, CDR1 is MNHEY and CDR2 is SVGAGI. The CDR3 has 15 amino acids. Between the trimmed V and J ends, which lost 6 bases and 7 bases, there was a span of 18 bases. The CDR3 DNA follows: TGTGCCAGCAGCCGCCGGTGGGGCGCAGGTGAAAAACTGTTTTTT. Translated, it gives CASSRRWGAGEKLFF.

Only a few counts were recorded for this clone. The chain recombines TRBV6-1 with TRBJ2-6; 7 bases are shared with TRBD1. This CDR3 comprises 14 residues. From germline, CDR1 is MNHNS and CDR2 SASEGT. CDR3 sequence (DNA): TGTGCGACAGGGTCACTCTCTGGGGCCAACGTCCTGACTTTC. Translation gives CATGSLSGANVLTF.

The chain uses TRBV19 and TRBJ2-7; TRBD1 matches at 8 bases. The junction had 3 bases not matched to a gene; V was cut back by 2 bases and J by 0 bases. The length of the CDR3 is 15 residues. Germline V gene lookup returns CDR1 LNHDA and CDR2 SQIVND (reference sequence). The CDR3 DNA follows: TGTGCCAGTAGTATACAGACAGGGGCCTCCTACGAGCAGTACTTC. Protein product: CASSIQTGASYEQYF.

The rearrangement uses TRBV6-6 and TRBJ2-2, with TRBD2 matching 9 bases. This CDR3 has 14 amino acids. With 6 bases clipped from V and 5 bases from J, the junction kept 4 bases outside the gene matches. Germline V gene lookup returns CDR1 MNHNY and CDR2 SVGAGI (reference sequence). The CDR3 reads CASRSSGATGELFF. CDR3 DNA sequence: TGTGCCAGCAGGTCTAGCGGGGCAACCGGGGAGCTGTTTTTT.

The rearrangement joins TRBV7-2 to TRBJ1-2; possibly TRBD1 for D (6 bases). Trimming cost V 5 bases and J 7 bases, with 17 bases left between them. In germline, CDR1 is SGHTA, CDR2 FQGNSA. There are 14 residues in the CDR3. CDR3 loop: CASSLGRGSGGYTF. CDR3 sequence (DNA): TGTGCCAGCAGCCTGGGCAGGGGCTCAGGTGGCTACACCTTC.

This sequence joins TRBV18 and TRBJ1-2; 7 bases match TRBD1. The CDR3 has 14 amino acids. CDR1 is KGHSH, CDR2 LQKENI, per germline. Germline trimming cut 3 bases from V and 1 base from J; bases unmatched to any gene: 2. The CDR3 is CASSPGTVNYGYTF. CDR3 in DNA: TGTGCCAGCTCACCGGGGACAGTTAACTATGGCTACACCTTC.

The chain couples TRBV28 to TRBJ2-1; perhaps TRBD1 as D (5 bases). Trimming cost V 6 bases and J 5 bases, with 20 bases left between them. The CDR3 loop spans 16 amino acids. Germline CDR1 is MDHEN and CDR2 is SYDVKM. CDR3 in DNA: TGTGCCAGCAGCCCCAGACCCCGGGCAGGGAACAATGAGCAGTTCTTC. It yields the protein CASSPRPRAGNNEQFF.

This clone was found a few times. The CDR3 loop reads CASSQIGRGQGSYEQYF. CDR3 DNA sequence: TGTGCCAGCAGCCAAATTGGAAGGGGACAGGGTTCCTACGAGCAGTACTTC. The J gene is TRBJ2-7, the V gene TRBV14, with 9 positions matching TRBD1. The CDR3 loop spans 17 amino acids. The ends lost 2 bases at V and 1 base at J; junction bases unmatched: 9. CDR1 SGHDN and CDR2 FVKESK come from the germline V gene.

The CDR3 DNA is TGTGCCAGCAGCGTAGGAGGGACAGGATATCAGCCCCAGCATTTT. This encodes CASSVGGTGYQPQHF. The gene calls are TRBV9 and TRBJ1-5; 8 bases map to TRBD1. The ends lost 0 bases at V and 5 bases at J; junction bases unmatched: 4. Germline lookup yields CDR1 SGDLS and CDR2 YYNGEE. This CDR3 contains 15 residues. Combining the CDR3 with reference TRBV9 and TRBJ1-5 gives the whole variable domain DSGVTQTPKHLITATGQRVTLRCSPRSGDLSVYWYQQSLDQGLQFLIQYYNGEERAKGNILERFSAQQFPDLHSELNLSSLELGDSALYFCASSVGGTGYQPQHFGDGTRLSIL.

The chain couples TRBV27 to TRBJ2-7, with 8 nucleotides matching TRBD2. The CDR3 contains 15 residues. CDR1 and CDR2 (germline): MNHEY, SMNVEV (reference sequence). V dropped 5 bases and J dropped 3; count of bases not matched to a gene: 9. The CDR3 nucleotides are TGTGCCAGCAGTCCTGAGGTAGCGGGGTTCTACGAGCAGTACTTC. This codes for CASSPEVAGFYEQYF.

The chain has TRBV10-2 and TRBJ1-4; D uncertain. The CDR3 loop spans 16 amino acids. V was pared by 3 bases and J by 0 bases, with 11 bases between. CDR1 and CDR2 from the germline V gene are WSHSY and SAAADI. The CDR3 loop is CASSDWSLATNEKLFF. DNA of the CDR3: TGCGCCAGCAGTGATTGGAGCCTTGCAACTAATGAAAAACTGTTTTTT.

The CDR3 sequence: CSVRWARKNTEAFF. CDR3 nucleotide sequence: TGCAGCGTCCGGTGGGCCAGAAAGAACACTGAAGCTTTCTTT. V and J are TRBV29-1 and TRBJ1-1, with no clear D. Germline CDR1 and CDR2: SQVTM and ANQGSEA. V was trimmed by 6 bases and J by 1 base, leaving 15 bases between them. The CDR3 is made up of 14 amino acids.

V and J are TRBV5-4 and TRBJ1-2, with 9 bases lining up with TRBD1. The CDR3 is 15 amino acids. Trimming removed 2 bases from V and 4 bases from J; junction bases left unmatched: 6. The germline V gene encodes CDR1 SGHNT and CDR2 YYREEE (reference sequence). The CDR3 sequence: CASSLTGGIFYGYTF. The CDR3 DNA is TGTGCCAGCAGCTTAACAGGGGGCATCTTCTATGGCTACACCTTC.

The CDR3 here is CASSLLQINTEAFF. CDR3 nucleotide sequence: TGCGCCAGCAGCTTGTTACAGATAAACACTGAAGCTTTCTTT. This sequence joins TRBV5-1 and TRBJ1-1, with D unresolved. This CDR3 has 14 amino acids. Per germline, CDR1 SGHRS and CDR2 YFSETQ. Trimming cost V 1 base and J 2 bases, with 9 bases left between them.

This chain connects TRBV6-5 to TRBJ1-1; D remains ambiguous. V was trimmed by 6 bases and J by 2 bases, leaving 13 bases between them. CDR3 size: 14 residues. Germline CDR1 is MNHEY and CDR2 is SVGAGI. The CDR3 DNA sequence: TGTGCCAGCAGCCCCTTAGCAAGAAACACTGAAGCTTTCTTT. Encoded protein: CASSPLARNTEAFF.

The rearrangement links TRBV27 to TRBJ2-2, with D maybe TRBD1 (6 bases). The CDR3 consists of 15 residues. Looked up from germline, CDR1 is MNHEY and CDR2 is SMNVEV (reference sequence). The ends were cut back, 5 bases at V and 3 bases at J, with 13 bases in the middle. CDR3 sequence reads: CASSPRDTYTGELFF. The CDR3 bases are TGTGCCAGCAGTCCCCGGGACACATACACCGGGGAGCTGTTTTTT.

The rearrangement links TRBV5-1 to TRBJ2-5, with 7 nucleotides matching TRBD2. Germline lookup yields CDR1 SGHRS and CDR2 YFSETQ. The CDR3 is 20 residues long. After removal of 4 bases from V and 3 bases from J, the junction contained 24 bases not matched to a gene. CDR3 in DNA: TGCGCCAGCAGCCTCGCGACACTAGCGAAATATAGGCTCGGGGAAGAGACCCAGTACTTC. This encodes CASSLATLAKYRLGEETQYF. The complete variable domain, with remaining parts taken from reference TRBV5-1 and TRBJ2-5, reads KAGVTQTPRYLIKTRGQQVTLSCSPISGHRSVSWYQQTPGQGLQFLFEYFSETQRNKGNFPGRFSGRQFSNSRSEMNVSTLELGDSALYLCASSLATLAKYRLGEETQYFGPGTRLLVL.

This rearrangement joins TRBV5-1 to TRBJ2-3, with 14 bases identical to TRBD2. The length of the CDR3 is 21 residues. Per germline, CDR1 SGHRS and CDR2 YFSETQ. J was trimmed by 6 bases and V by 4 bases; bases with no gene match: 22. CDR3 nucleotides: TGCGCCAGCAGCCCCCGTGGACTAGCGGGAGGTTTTCGGCTCACATTCGATACGCAGTATTTT. It yields the protein CASSPRGLAGGFRLTFDTQYF.

The table lists this clone with a few counts. The rearrangement joins TRBV14 to TRBJ2-7, with TRBD1 matching 7 bases. V dropped 0 bases and J dropped 1; count of bases not matched to a gene: 6. The CDR3 totals 16 residues. Germline loops: CDR1 SGHDN, CDR2 FVKESK. The CDR3 nucleotides are TGTGCCAGCAGCCAAGACCGGGACAGCCGATCCTACGAGCAGTACTTC. Its translation is CASSQDRDSRSYEQYF.

The chain couples TRBV28 to TRBJ1-2; D gene unclear. This CDR3 region has 15 residues. V was trimmed by 7 bases and J by 6 bases, leaving 21 bases between them. In germline, CDR1 is MDHEN, CDR2 SYDVKM. CDR3 protein: CASNFERYRTHGYTF. CDR3 DNA sequence: TGTGCCAGCAACTTTGAAAGGTACAGAACCCATGGCTACACCTTC.

This clone was detected only a few times. The V and J genes are TRBV7-3 and TRBJ2-3; unclear D gene. V was pared by 5 bases and J by 3 bases, with 9 bases between. CDR3 length: 13 amino acids. CDR1 is SGHTA, CDR2 FQGTGA, per germline. The CDR3 DNA sequence: TGTGCCAGCAGCCCCTCCGTGACAGATACGCAGTATTTT. Translation gives CASSPSVTDTQYF.

V usage is TRBV4-2 and J usage is TRBJ2-5; maybe TRBD2 (5 bases). Trimming removed 1 base at V and 1 base at J, with 7 bases between. Germline V lookup: CDR1 LGHNA, CDR2 YNFKEQ. The CDR3 loop spans 14 amino acids. The CDR3 DNA reads TGTGCCAGCAGCCAAGCGGGATTCCAAGAGACCCAGTACTTC. Translated: CASSQAGFQETQYF.